A single sample gave rise to the 24 T cell receptor beta chains below, sequenced in a study of cytomegalovirus exposure and HLA in healthy donors. Measured with immunoSEQ multiplex PCR; TCRdb has only the in-frame clones, and not every one. Altogether 220,000 or so clones are present, under 95% being singletons, with the ten largest covering roughly 1%. Sequenced input: PBMCs. These receptor sequences come from a woman aged 18-29 years in good health and CMV-seronegative.

CDR3 residues: CASSQKQGAYGYTF. In DNA, the CDR3 is TGCGCCAGCAGCCAGAAACAGGGGGCCTATGGCTACACCTTC. This rearrangement joins TRBV4-1 to TRBJ1-2; 9 nucleotides match TRBD1. V lost 3 bases and J lost 4; bases outside the gene matches: 3. CDR3 size: 14 residues. Germline loops: CDR1 MGHRA, CDR2 YSYEKL.

The J gene is TRBJ1-6, the V gene TRBV28; D ambiguous. The CDR3 spans 13 residues. V lost 8 bases to trimming and J lost 9 bases, with 14 bases between them. Germline V gene lookup returns CDR1 MDHEN and CDR2 SYDVKM. As DNA, the CDR3 is TGTGCCAGCTCCCACCCCACAACTTCACCCCTCCACTTT. Its protein product is CASSHPTTSPLHF. Full variable domain (remainder filled in from reference TRBV28 and TRBJ1-6): DVKVTQSSRYLVKRTGEKVFLECVQDMDHENMFWYRQDPGLGLRLIYFSYDVKMKEKGDIPEGYSVSREKKERFSLILESASTNQTSMYLCASSHPTTSPLHFGNGTRLTVT.

The CDR3 loop is CAIRERGGPFYGYTF. For the CDR3, the DNA is TGTGCCATCAGGGAGAGGGGGGGTCCCTTCTATGGCTACACCTTC. The chain employs TRBV10-3 and TRBJ1-2, with a weak D call TRBD1 (6 bases). The germline gives CDR1 ENHRY, CDR2 SYGVKD. The CDR3 is 15 residues long. The V end was cut by 6 bases, the J end by 4 bases, with 18 bases between.

This clone came up once. This chain connects TRBV28 to TRBJ2-1, with TRBD2 identical over 10 bases. V lost 6 bases to trimming and J lost 12 bases; unmatched junction nucleotides: 14. This CDR3 spans 15 amino acids. Germline loops: CDR1 MDHEN, CDR2 SYDVKM. The CDR3 loop is CASSRGLAAAMGQFF. The CDR3 DNA reads as TGTGCCAGCAGCCGCGGACTAGCGGCAGCCATGGGGCAGTTCTTC.

DNA of the CDR3: TGTGCCAGCAGCCGTGGCCTAGCGGGAGAAGAGACCCAGTACTTC. Translation: CASSRGLAGEETQYF. The chain has TRBV5-8 and TRBJ2-5, with 10 bases fitting TRBD2. CDR3 length: 15 residues. V shed 4 bases, J shed 3 bases, and the junction held 6 bases outside the gene matches. CDR1 SGHTS and CDR2 YDEGEE come from the germline V gene.

The rearrangement joins TRBV4-1 to TRBJ1-5; a possible D gene is TRBD1 (5 bases). V lost 0 bases to trimming and J lost 1 base, with 13 bases between them. The germline V gene has CDR1 MGHRA and CDR2 YSYEKL. This CDR3 is 17 amino acids long. The CDR3 DNA follows: TGCGCCAGCAGCCAAGACCTCCACAGGTTAAGCAATCAGCCCCAGCATTTT. It specifies CASSQDLHRLSNQPQHF.

The V and J genes are TRBV19 and TRBJ2-5; D remains ambiguous. Germline CDR1 and CDR2: LNHDA and SQIVND (reference sequence). The CDR3 runs to 11 residues. The V and J ends lost 1 base and 7 bases respectively, with 4 bases between them. CDR3 residues: CASSIGGTQYF. CDR3 nucleotide sequence: TGTGCCAGTAGTATAGGAGGGACCCAGTACTTC.

This chain links TRBV10-3 with TRBJ2-7; D remains ambiguous. Trimming pared 7 bases from V and 6 bases from J, leaving 7 bases between. The V gene's germline CDR1 is ENHRY and CDR2 SYGVKD. CDR3 length: 10 residues. CDR3 nucleotide sequence: TGTGCCATCAAGTCGGTCGAGCAGTACTTC. It translates to CAIKSVEQYF.

This clone appeared once. The rearrangement links TRBV6-5 to TRBJ1-2; D not resolved. The ends were cut back, 2 bases at V and 2 bases at J, with 15 bases in the middle. Germline values: CDR1 MNHEY, CDR2 SVGAGI. The CDR3 is 16 residues long. Written as DNA, the CDR3 is TGTGCCAGCAGTTACCCTCATGGACTCCTGAACTATGGCTACACCTTC. Translating it yields CASSYPHGLLNYGYTF.

The V and J genes are TRBV9 and TRBJ2-1; 10 bases are shared with TRBD2. V lost 0 bases to trimming and J lost 8 bases; unmatched junction nucleotides: 5. The CDR3 runs 15 residues. Germline V CDR1 and CDR2: SGDLS, YYNGEE. In DNA, the CDR3 is TGTGCCAGCAGCGTAGACGCGCTAGCGGGGGATGAGCAGTTCTTC. Translating it yields CASSVDALAGDEQFF.

J is TRBJ2-7 and V is TRBV7-8; a possible D gene is TRBD1 (6 bases). The CDR3 is 15 amino acids. Germline V gene data show CDR1 as SGHVS and CDR2 as FQNEAQ. Trimming left V 3 bases short and J 3 bases short, with 15 bases between. CDR3 residues: CASSFNHRESYEQYF. The CDR3 nucleotides are TGTGCCAGCAGCTTTAATCACAGGGAGAGCTACGAGCAGTACTTC.

The genes are TRBV7-7 and TRBJ1-5; D gene uncertain. This CDR3 is 13 amino acids long. Trimming took 1 base from V and 4 from J, leaving 5 bases between them. Germline-derived CDR1 and CDR2 are SSHAT and FNYEAQ (reference sequence). The CDR3 region has the DNA TGTGCCAGCAGCTTAGGGCGGAATCAGCCCCAGCATTTT. Its translation: CASSLGRNQPQHF.

The chain has TRBV4-1 and TRBJ2-3; 12 bases are shared with TRBD2. The length of the CDR3 is 16 residues. The V gene end was trimmed by 2 bases and the J gene end by 6 bases; junction bases not matched to a gene: 6. Germline V CDR1 and CDR2: MGHRA, YSYEKL. This CDR3 is CASSQLAGGYPDTQYF. CDR3 sequence (DNA): TGCGCCAGCAGCCAACTAGCGGGAGGGTACCCGGATACGCAGTATTTT.

The chain recombines TRBV30 with TRBJ1-6, with D hard to call. Trimming stripped 1 base from V and 0 bases from J, with 16 bases between. The germline CDR1 and CDR2 sequences are GTSNPN and SVGIG (reference sequence). The CDR3 loop spans 18 amino acids. This CDR3 reads CAWSGRQDPSSYNSPLHF. For the CDR3, the DNA is TGTGCCTGGAGTGGGAGGCAGGACCCCAGCTCCTATAATTCACCCCTCCACTTT. Full variable domain (missing parts from reference TRBV30 and TRBJ1-6): SQTIHQWPATLVQPVGSPLSLECTVEGTSNPNLYWYRQAAGRGLQLLFYSVGIGQISSEVPQNLSASRPQDRQFILSSKKLLLSDSGFYLCAWSGRQDPSSYNSPLHFGNGTRLTVT.

V gene TRBV14 combines with J gene TRBJ1-3; weak D call: TRBD1 (6 bases). The CDR3 spans 16 residues. CDR1 is SGHDN and CDR2 is FVKESK in the germline V gene. V lost 1 base and J lost 0, with 10 bases in between. The CDR3 coding sequence is TGTGCCAGCAGCCAAGGCAGGGGTCCCTCTGGAAACACCATATATTTT. Amino acid sequence: CASSQGRGPSGNTIYF.

The chain has TRBV2 and TRBJ2-2; 11 bases match TRBD2. The CDR3 runs 16 residues. Germline V gene sequence: CDR1 SNHLY, CDR2 FYNNEI. V lost 5 bases to trimming and J lost 0 bases; unmatched junction nucleotides: 2. In nucleotides, the CDR3 is TGTGCCAGCAGTAGACTAGCGGGACCGAACACCGGGGAGCTGTTTTTT. Its translation is CASSRLAGPNTGELFF. Full variable domain (missing parts from reference TRBV2 and TRBJ2-2): EPEVTQTPSHQVTQMGQEVILRCVPISNHLYFYWYRQILGQKVEFLVSFYNNEISEKSEIFDDQFSVERPDGSNFTLKIRSTKLEDSAMYFCASSRLAGPNTGELFFGEGSRLTVL.

This clone was recorded only once. The chain carries TRBV19 and TRBJ2-3; TRBD2 matches at 10 bases. CDR3 length: 17 residues. With V trimmed by 1 base and J by 5 bases, 9 bases remained unmatched. Germline V gives CDR1 LNHDA, CDR2 SQIVND (reference sequence). The CDR3 is CASSIGTLAGAEDTQYF. In DNA, the CDR3 is TGTGCCAGTAGTATAGGAACGCTAGCGGGAGCTGAAGATACGCAGTATTTT. The whole variable domain, remainder taken from reference TRBV19 and TRBJ2-3, is DGGITQSPKYLFRKEGQNVTLSCEQNLNHDAMYWYRQDPGQGLRLIYYSQIVNDFQKGDIAEGYSVSREKKESFPLTVTSAQKNPTAFYLCASSIGTLAGAEDTQYFGPGTRLTVL.

The chain has TRBV7-6 and TRBJ1-2; 7 bases are shared with TRBD1. V shed 4 bases, J shed 4 bases, and the junction held 9 bases outside the gene matches. Germline CDR1 SGHVS, CDR2 FNYEAQ. CDR3 length: 15 amino acids. CDR3 sequence reads: CASSSRQGSLYGYTF. The CDR3, as DNA: TGTGCCAGCAGCTCCAGACAGGGCTCGCTCTATGGCTACACCTTC.

This chain uses TRBV2 with TRBJ2-1; D might be TRBD1 (6 bases). This CDR3 is built from 17 residues. CDR1 and CDR2 from the germline V gene are SNHLY and FYNNEI. Trimming left V 0 bases short and J 0 bases short, with 12 bases between. CDR3 in amino acids: CASSEAGQLSSYNEQFF. The CDR3 nucleotides read TGTGCCAGCAGTGAAGCAGGACAGTTAAGCTCCTACAATGAGCAGTTCTTC.

This rearrangement joins TRBV10-1 to TRBJ2-1; 10 nucleotides line up with TRBD2. Germline trimming cut 10 bases from V and 8 bases from J; bases unmatched to any gene: 11. Germline lookup yields CDR1 WNHNN and CDR2 SYGVQD (reference sequence). CDR3 length: 14 residues. This CDR3 is CAISSGRANDEQFF. As DNA, the CDR3 is TGCGCCATTTCGAGCGGGAGGGCCAATGATGAGCAGTTCTTC.

This chain links TRBV10-3 with TRBJ1-4; 8 bases fit TRBD1. V shed 0 bases and J 4 bases; nucleotides not matched to a gene: 16. Germline CDR1 reads ENHRY; CDR2 reads SYGVKD. This CDR3 contains 20 residues. CDR3 DNA sequence: TGTGCCATCAGTGAGTCGAGGGGGTCCAGGCTGGGACAGGATAATGAAAAACTGTTTTTT. Its protein is CAISESRGSRLGQDNEKLFF.

About this clone: This sample includes further DNA sequences coding for the same CDR3. V is TRBV4-2 and J is TRBJ2-1, with 12 bases fitting TRBD2. The ends lost 0 bases at V and 7 bases at J; junction bases unmatched: 1. CDR1 LGHNA and CDR2 YNFKEQ come from the germline V gene. The CDR3 has 15 amino acids. CDR3 DNA: TGTGCCAGCAGCCAAGAAGGACTAGCGGGAAATGAGCAGTTCTTC. Translated: CASSQEGLAGNEQFF.

This chain joins TRBV6-4 and TRBJ1-1; no firm D call. CDR1 MRHNA and CDR2 SNTAGT come from the germline V gene. There are 13 residues in the CDR3. With 7 bases removed from V and 5 bases from J, the gap between germline ends came to 14 bases. CDR3 protein: CASNSGEGTEAFF. In nucleotides, the CDR3 is TGTGCCAGCAATAGCGGGGAGGGAACTGAAGCTTTCTTT.

V and J are TRBV7-2 and TRBJ2-7; 9 bases agree with TRBD2. With V trimmed by 3 bases and J by 7 bases, 10 bases remained unmatched. Germline assignment: CDR1 SGHTA and CDR2 FQGNSA. The CDR3 has 15 amino acids. CDR3 amino acids: CASSLGREGLREQYF. The CDR3 DNA follows: TGTGCCAGCAGCTTGGGGCGGGAGGGCCTAAGGGAGCAGTACTTC. Full variable domain (outside the CDR3, taken from reference TRBV7-2 and TRBJ2-7): GAGVSQSPSNKVTEKGKDVELRCDPISGHTALYWYRQSLGQGLEFLIYFQGNSAPDKSGLPSDRFSAERTGGSVSTLTIQRTQQEDSAVYLCASSLGREGLREQYFGPGTRLTVT.